One and the same sample provided the 30 T cell receptor beta chains below, sequenced in a study of T cell changes during pregnancy in multiple sclerosis. Profiling relied on immunoSEQ multiplex PCR, and the TCRdb table lists in-frame clones only, not all of them. The table records about 40,000 clones, 85% to 95% of them present only once. This material consisted of CD8+ T cells from peripheral blood mononuclear cells, taken in the third trimester of pregnancy. These receptors all come from a female donor with multiple sclerosis, enrolled in a pregnancy study.

CDR3 DNA sequence: TGTGCCAGCACCTCCGGGGGGAACACTGAAGCTTTCTTT. This encodes CASTSGGNTEAFF. J is TRBJ1-1 and V is TRBV6-6, with D possibly being TRBD1 (5 bases). Germline V lookup: CDR1 MNHNY, CDR2 SVGAGI (reference sequence). The V gene lost 7 bases and the J gene lost 1 base, with 10 bases spanning the gap. This CDR3 region has 13 residues.

In its sample, this clone was seen a few times. This chain uses TRBV4-1 with TRBJ1-2; 9 bases map to TRBD1. The junction had 11 bases not matched to a gene; V was cut back by 10 bases and J by 5 bases. Per the germline V gene, CDR1 is MGHRA and CDR2 is YSYEKL. This CDR3 region has 14 residues. CDR3 amino acids: CATGGGTGRYGYTF. CDR3 sequence (DNA): TGCGCCACCGGGGGTGGGACAGGGAGGTATGGCTACACCTTC.

The chain uses TRBV19 and TRBJ2-5; perhaps TRBD2 as D (6 bases). Germline-derived CDR1 and CDR2 are LNHDA and SQIVND (reference sequence). This CDR3 has 13 amino acids. V dropped 5 bases and J dropped 5 bases, with 12 bases sitting between them. CDR3 sequence: CASSGDLEETQYF. The DNA for the CDR3 is TGTGCCAGTAGTGGGGACTTGGAGGAGACCCAGTACTTC.

The chain recombines TRBV19 with TRBJ1-1, with 8 bases aligning to TRBD1. In germline, CDR1 is LNHDA, CDR2 SQIVND (reference sequence). The CDR3 is 11 amino acids. V gave up 11 bases and J gave up 4 bases; unmatched junction bases: 3. The CDR3 DNA follows: TGTGCCGCTGGACAGGGCACTGAAGCTTTCTTT. It codes for CAAGQGTEAFF.

This chain uses TRBV6-5 with TRBJ2-1; 11 bases agree with TRBD2. Germline CDR1 is MNHEY and CDR2 is SVGAGI. This CDR3 spans 13 amino acids. V lost 10 bases, J lost 8 bases, and 7 bases stayed unmatched. This chain's CDR3 is CATTSGGRYEQFF. The CDR3, as DNA: TGTGCCACCACTAGCGGGGGAAGGTATGAGCAGTTCTTC.

Only one count was recorded for this clone. The chain joins TRBV25-1 to TRBJ1-2; 7 nucleotides match TRBD1. Germline loops: CDR1 MGHDK, CDR2 SYGVNS. V dropped 5 bases and J dropped 5; count of bases not matched to a gene: 11. The CDR3 totals 15 residues. The CDR3 region has the DNA TGTGCCAGCAGTTATCTCGGGACAGAGAGTTATGGCTACACCTTC. Translating it yields CASSYLGTESYGYTF.

This chain joins TRBV16 and TRBJ1-1; D is unresolved. This CDR3 spans 15 amino acids. V was trimmed by 5 bases and J by 3 bases, leaving 16 bases between them. In germline, CDR1 is KGHSY, CDR2 FQNENV. CDR3 DNA sequence: TGTGCCAGCAGCGAGGAAGCGGTTAGGGACACTGAAGCTTTCTTT. Translating gives CASSEEAVRDTEAFF.

The chain is built from TRBV5-4 and TRBJ2-1; TRBD2 matches at 10 bases. J lost 6 bases, V lost 2 bases, and 11 bases had no gene match. Per the germline V gene, CDR1 is SGHNT and CDR2 is YYREEE (reference sequence). This CDR3 is built from 17 residues. CDR3 in amino acids: CASSLPSGGLLGNEQFF. The CDR3 DNA reads TGTGCCAGCAGCTTACCTAGCGGGGGCTTATTGGGCAATGAGCAGTTCTTC.

J is TRBJ2-7 and V is TRBV9, with D possibly TRBD1 on 6 matching bases. Trimming cost V 3 bases and J 5 bases, with 6 bases left between them. This CDR3 is built from 11 residues. Germline CDR1 reads SGDLS; CDR2 reads YYNGEE. This CDR3 reads CASSEGDEQYF. The CDR3 bases are TGTGCCAGCAGCGAGGGGGACGAGCAGTACTTC. The variable domain in full, with the rest retrieved from reference TRBV9 and TRBJ2-7, is DSGVTQTPKHLITATGQRVTLRCSPRSGDLSVYWYQQSLDQGLQFLIQYYNGEERAKGNILERFSAQQFPDLHSELNLSSLELGDSALYFCASSEGDEQYFGPGTRLTVT.

This chain connects TRBV15 to TRBJ1-5; 7 positions match TRBD1. The V segment lost 5 bases and the J segment 2 bases; nucleotides outside the gene matches: 3. The CDR3 totals 14 residues. Per germline, CDR1 LNHNV and CDR2 YYDKDF (reference sequence). The CDR3: CATSEGQRNQPQHF. The DNA for the CDR3 is TGTGCCACCAGCGAGGGACAGCGCAATCAGCCCCAGCATTTT.

The chain combines TRBV9 with TRBJ2-1, with a possible D match to TRBD2 (7 bases). Looked up from germline, CDR1 is SGDLS and CDR2 is YYNGEE. The CDR3 is made up of 17 amino acids. V lost 3 bases and J 3 bases, leaving 19 bases between the germline ends. DNA of the CDR3: TGTGCCAGCAGCGGTGGGGCTGGGGGGGCCAACTACAATGAGCAGTTCTTC. It specifies CASSGGAGGANYNEQFF.

CDR3 sequence: CASSIHSNYGYTF. The CDR3 DNA follows: TGTGCCAGTAGTATACACAGTAACTATGGCTACACCTTC. This chain joins TRBV19 and TRBJ1-2, with D hard to call. The CDR3 length is 13 residues. V was trimmed by 2 bases and J by 1 base, leaving 5 bases between them. CDR1 is LNHDA, CDR2 SQIVND, per germline (reference sequence).

This chain joins TRBV30 and TRBJ2-1, with D possibly TRBD2 on 6 matching bases. Germline CDR1 is GTSNPN and CDR2 is SVGIG (reference sequence). V shed 5 bases and J shed 2 bases, with 19 bases lying between them. This CDR3 spans 16 amino acids. CDR3 in amino acids: CAWFSPGTVTYNEQFF. CDR3 DNA: TGTGCCTGGTTTTCCCCCGGGACTGTGACCTACAATGAGCAGTTCTTC.

The chain employs TRBV9 and TRBJ2-1; 10 bases agree with TRBD1. The CDR3 spans 14 residues. The trim removed 0 bases at V and 9 bases at J, leaving 3 bases unmatched. Germline CDR1 and CDR2: SGDLS and YYNGEE. Written as DNA, the CDR3 is TGTGCCAGCAGCGTAGAGGGACAGGGGCCTGAGCAGTTCTTC. This gives the protein CASSVEGQGPEQFF.

V usage is TRBV7-9 and J usage is TRBJ2-1, with 10 bases identical to TRBD1. CDR3 length: 16 amino acids. Germline CDR1 is SEHNR and CDR2 is FQNEAQ (reference sequence). V lost 7 bases, J lost 3 bases, and 9 bases stayed unmatched. The CDR3, as DNA: TGTGCCAGCAATAACCCGACAGGGGGCTACTACAATGAGCAGTTCTTC. Encoded protein: CASNNPTGGYYNEQFF.

This clone has a single count. The CDR3 DNA sequence: TGTGCCAGCAGCCCCAGGTTCCGTTCTGATACGCAGTATTTT. Protein sequence: CASSPRFRSDTQYF. V and J are TRBV14 and TRBJ2-3; D gene uncertain. This CDR3 spans 14 amino acids. Trimming cost V 4 bases and J 6 bases, with 14 bases left between them. Germline CDR1 and CDR2: SGHDN and FVKESK.

The chain uses TRBV25-1 and TRBJ2-5; TRBD2 is a possible D gene (7 bases). The CDR3 is 14 residues long. Germline V gives CDR1 MGHDK, CDR2 SYGVNS. The CDR3 coding sequence is TGTGCTTCCTTAAAGGGGGGGTTACAAGAGACCCAGTACTTC. The encoded protein is CASLKGGLQETQYF. The complete variable domain, with remaining parts taken from reference TRBV25-1 and TRBJ2-5, reads EADIYQTPRYLVIGTGKKITLECSQTMGHDKMYWYQQDPGMELHLIHYSYGVNSTEKGDLSSESTVSRIRTEHFPLTLESARPSHTSQYLCASLKGGLQETQYFGPGTRLLVL.

The chain employs TRBV19 and TRBJ1-1, with D hard to call. The CDR3 has 12 amino acids. V lost 1 base and J 11 bases, leaving 11 bases between the germline ends. CDR1 is LNHDA, CDR2 SQIVND, per germline (reference sequence). Written as DNA, the CDR3 is TGTGCCAGTAGTATAGCGGCGGAGGCGGCTTTCTTT. It specifies CASSIAAEAAFF.

The chain carries TRBV9 and TRBJ1-5; 8 positions match TRBD1. After removal of 3 bases from V and 4 bases from J, the junction contained 3 bases not matched to a gene. The CDR3 spans 14 residues. Germline assignment: CDR1 SGDLS and CDR2 YYNGEE. Here the CDR3 reads CASSGGTGNQPQHF. As DNA, the CDR3 is TGTGCCAGCAGCGGTGGGACAGGAAATCAGCCCCAGCATTTT. The entire variable domain, with the rest obtained from reference TRBV9 and TRBJ1-5, is as follows: DSGVTQTPKHLITATGQRVTLRCSPRSGDLSVYWYQQSLDQGLQFLIQYYNGEERAKGNILERFSAQQFPDLHSELNLSSLELGDSALYFCASSGGTGNQPQHFGDGTRLSIL.

The V call is TRBV27, the J call TRBJ2-1; 7 positions match TRBD1. This CDR3 is built from 15 residues. CDR1 and CDR2 (germline): MNHEY, SMNVEV (reference sequence). With 3 bases clipped from V and 0 bases from J, the junction kept 2 bases outside the gene matches. The CDR3 reads CASSFGQDSYNEQFF. The CDR3 DNA is TGTGCCAGCAGTTTCGGACAGGACTCCTACAATGAGCAGTTCTTC.

CDR3 nucleotides: TGTGCCAGCGTTTTCGGGGTCGGGCAGTTCTTC. Amino acid sequence: CASVFGVGQFF. This chain connects TRBV6-1 to TRBJ2-1; weak D call: TRBD2 (5 bases). CDR1 MNHNS and CDR2 SASEGT come from the germline V gene. CDR3 size: 11 residues. Trimming took off 8 bases at V and 12 bases at J, with 14 bases between the two ends.

This clone was observed many times. This chain connects TRBV7-9 to TRBJ1-1; possibly TRBD1 for D (6 bases). CDR3 length equals 14 residues. Trimming removed 5 bases at V and 3 bases at J, with 13 bases between. Germline V lookup: CDR1 SEHNR, CDR2 FQNEAQ (reference sequence). The CDR3 nucleotides are TGTGCCAGCAGCCCACTAACAGGGCACACTGAAGCTTTCTTT. This translates into CASSPLTGHTEAFF.

This chain uses TRBV4-1 with TRBJ1-5, with 7 bases fitting TRBD1. CDR3 length equals 16 residues. V dropped 4 bases and J dropped 0; count of bases not matched to a gene: 6. CDR1 and CDR2 from the germline V gene are MGHRA and YSYEKL. The CDR3 nucleotides read TGCGCCAGCAGCCCCAGACAGGGATATAGCAATCAGCCCCAGCATTTT. Encoded protein: CASSPRQGYSNQPQHF.

The chain is built from TRBV15 and TRBJ2-3; 9 bases match TRBD2. The ends lost 0 bases at V and 3 bases at J; junction bases unmatched: 7. Per the germline V gene, CDR1 is LNHNV and CDR2 is YYDKDF (reference sequence). The CDR3 is 17 residues long. The CDR3 loop reads CATSRDVAGGPTDTQYF. CDR3 bases: TGTGCCACCAGCAGAGATGTCGCGGGGGGGCCTACAGATACGCAGTATTTT.

V and J are TRBV27 and TRBJ2-3, with D tentatively TRBD1 (6 bases). The germline V gene encodes CDR1 MNHEY and CDR2 SMNVEV (reference sequence). The CDR3 runs 17 residues. V was clipped by 4 bases and J by 3 bases, with 20 bases between them. CDR3 in DNA: TGTGCCAGCAGTTCCCCACCGACAGGAGAAATGACAGATACGCAGTATTTT. The encoded protein is CASSSPPTGEMTDTQYF.

V gene TRBV4-1 combines with J gene TRBJ1-5; D is perhaps TRBD1 (5 bases). V was pared by 5 bases and J by 1 base, with 15 bases between. Germline-derived CDR1 and CDR2 are MGHRA and YSYEKL. The CDR3 contains 16 residues. The CDR3 reads CASSADQGGSNQPQHF. DNA of the CDR3: TGCGCCAGCAGCGCCGACCAGGGAGGGAGCAATCAGCCCCAGCATTTT.

This clone showed up just once. The V call is TRBV5-4, the J call TRBJ1-1, with D maybe TRBD1 (5 bases). Germline V CDR1 and CDR2: SGHNT, YYREEE (reference sequence). CDR3 size: 16 residues. V lost 4 bases and J 2 bases, leaving 18 bases between the germline ends. The CDR3 spells CASSPPGVGPNTEAFF. CDR3 nucleotides: TGTGCCAGCAGCCCTCCGGGGGTGGGCCCTAACACTGAAGCTTTCTTT.

The chain carries TRBV30 and TRBJ2-6; D might be TRBD1 (5 bases). Trimming stripped 4 bases from V and 1 base from J, with 5 bases between. From germline, CDR1 is GTSNPN and CDR2 SVGIG (reference sequence). The length of the CDR3 is 13 residues. The CDR3 here is CAWTGSGANVLTF. As DNA, the CDR3 is TGTGCCTGGACAGGGTCTGGGGCCAACGTCCTGACTTTC. Full variable domain (missing parts from reference TRBV30 and TRBJ2-6): SQTIHQWPATLVQPVGSPLSLECTVEGTSNPNLYWYRQAAGRGLQLLFYSVGIGQISSEVPQNLSASRPQDRQFILSSKKLLLSDSGFYLCAWTGSGANVLTFGAGSRLTVL.

The rearrangement links TRBV5-4 to TRBJ1-2; D call uncertain. Germline V CDR1 and CDR2: SGHNT, YYREEE (reference sequence). The CDR3 has 15 amino acids. Trimming stripped 0 bases from V and 4 bases from J, with 13 bases between. The CDR3 DNA reads as TGTGCCAGCAGCTTGGGGCAGGTGGCCCCCTATGGCTACACCTTC. It encodes CASSLGQVAPYGYTF.

V usage is TRBV9 and J usage is TRBJ2-7; D not certain. V was cut by 0 bases and J by 3 bases, with 13 bases left in between. The CDR3 runs 15 residues. Per the germline V gene, CDR1 is SGDLS and CDR2 is YYNGEE. The CDR3 DNA follows: TGTGCCAGCAGCGTAGATGGTTCCAGAAGCTACGAGCAGTACTTC. Its translation is CASSVDGSRSYEQYF.